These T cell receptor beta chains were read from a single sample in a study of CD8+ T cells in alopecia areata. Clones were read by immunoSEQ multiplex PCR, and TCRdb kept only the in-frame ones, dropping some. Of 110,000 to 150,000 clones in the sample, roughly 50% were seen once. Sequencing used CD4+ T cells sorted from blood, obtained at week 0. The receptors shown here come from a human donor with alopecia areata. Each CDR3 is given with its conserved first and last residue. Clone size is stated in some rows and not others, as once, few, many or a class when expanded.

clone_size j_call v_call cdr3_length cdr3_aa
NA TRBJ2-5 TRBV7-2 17 CASSNSWTSGGRGTQYF
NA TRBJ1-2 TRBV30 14 CAWGPHSGGYGYTF
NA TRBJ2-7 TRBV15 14 CATSTYQGYYEQYF
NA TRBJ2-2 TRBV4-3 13 CASSQDISGRMFF
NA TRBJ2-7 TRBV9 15 CASSESGQWSYEQYF
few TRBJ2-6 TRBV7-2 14 CASSLDGGANVLTF
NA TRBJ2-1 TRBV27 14 CASRGQGSYNEQFF
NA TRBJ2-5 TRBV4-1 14 CASSQAGRQETQYF
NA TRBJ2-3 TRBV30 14 CAWSGQAGTDTQYF
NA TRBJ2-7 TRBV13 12 CASSLLPGWQYF
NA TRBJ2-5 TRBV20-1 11 CSARPQETQYF
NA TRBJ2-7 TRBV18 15 CASSPRRQGLYEQYF
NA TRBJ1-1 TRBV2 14 CASSPTDGATEAFF
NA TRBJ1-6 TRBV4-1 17 CASSQEDRDTHNSPLHF
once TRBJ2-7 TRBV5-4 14 CASSSRDSSYEQYF
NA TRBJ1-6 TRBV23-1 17 CASSKKGGVLHNSPLHF
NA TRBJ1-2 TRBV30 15 CAWRAGTLLDYGYTF
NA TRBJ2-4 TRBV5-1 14 CASSPGSAENIQYF
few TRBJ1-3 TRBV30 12 CAWSKRGNTIYF
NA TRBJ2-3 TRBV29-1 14 CSVRGGDRTDTQYF
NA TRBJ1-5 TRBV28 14 CASTPGEAGQPQHF
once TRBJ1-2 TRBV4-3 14 CASSPGESRYGYTF
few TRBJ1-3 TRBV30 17 CAWSGIWQANSGNTIYF
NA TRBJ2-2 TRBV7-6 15 CASSLAGTNTGELFF
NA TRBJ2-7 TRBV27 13 CATSAGPAGGQYF
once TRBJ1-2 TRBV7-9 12 CASSLAVSGYTF
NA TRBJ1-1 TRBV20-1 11 CSARGQSEAFF
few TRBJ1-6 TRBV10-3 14 CAISVGAVNSPLHF
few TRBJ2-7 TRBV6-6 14 CASNPGLAGGEQYF
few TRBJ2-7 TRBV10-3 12 CAISESFYEQYF
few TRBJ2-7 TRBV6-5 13 CASSDPQGNEQYF
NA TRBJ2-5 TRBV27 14 CASSKTKAMVTQYF
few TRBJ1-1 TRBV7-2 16 CASSFPVADPNTEAFF
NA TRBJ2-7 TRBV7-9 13 CASSRIDWGEQYF
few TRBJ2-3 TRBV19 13 CASADGTTDTQYF
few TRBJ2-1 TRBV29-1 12 CSVEDQTSGLFF
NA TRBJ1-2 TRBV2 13 CASSQDSSYGYTF
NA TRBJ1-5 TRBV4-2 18 CASSQVAPPPWGNQPQHF
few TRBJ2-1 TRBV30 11 CAWSALNEQFF
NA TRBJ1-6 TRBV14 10 CASNEAPLHF
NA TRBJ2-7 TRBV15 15 CATSREGTGGYEQYF
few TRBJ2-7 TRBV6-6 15 CASSRGQGGSYEQYF
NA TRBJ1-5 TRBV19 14 CASSILGWDQPQHF
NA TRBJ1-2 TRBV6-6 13 CASSSLEGNGYTF
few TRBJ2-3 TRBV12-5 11 CASGLGDTQYF
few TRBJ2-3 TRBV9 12 CASSDNTDTQYF
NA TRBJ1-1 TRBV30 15 CAWRPVLGRNTEAFF
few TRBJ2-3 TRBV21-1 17 CASSKEVAGGYTDTQYF